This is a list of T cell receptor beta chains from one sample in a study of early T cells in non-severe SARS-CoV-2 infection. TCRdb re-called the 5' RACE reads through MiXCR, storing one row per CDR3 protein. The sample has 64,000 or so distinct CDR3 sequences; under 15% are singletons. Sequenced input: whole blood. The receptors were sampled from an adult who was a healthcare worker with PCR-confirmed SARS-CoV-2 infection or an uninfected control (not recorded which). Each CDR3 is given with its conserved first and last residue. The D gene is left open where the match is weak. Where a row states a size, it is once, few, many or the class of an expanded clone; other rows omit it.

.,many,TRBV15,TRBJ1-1,TGTGCCACCAGCACTGATGGCAGCCTGGGCACTGAAGCTTTCTTT,CATSTDGSLGTEAFF
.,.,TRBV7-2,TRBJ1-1,TGTGCCAGCAGCTTAGCTCGCCACACTGAAGCTTTCTTT,CASSLARHTEAFF
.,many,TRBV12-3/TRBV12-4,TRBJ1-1,TGTGCCAGCACTACTCAGGGGTTGAACACTGAAGCTTTCTTT,CASTTQGLNTEAFF
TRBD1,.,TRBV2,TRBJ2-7,TGTGCCAGCAGTGGGGGACAGGGTCCCAACGAGCAGTACTTC,CASSGGQGPNEQYF
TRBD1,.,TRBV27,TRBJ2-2,TGTGCCAGCAGCTTGGGGACAGGGGGCACCGGGGAGCTGTTTTTT,CASSLGTGGTGELFF
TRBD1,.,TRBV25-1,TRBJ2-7,TGTGCCAGCAGTGAAGAAGAGGGGGCGGATCACGAGCAGTACTTC,CASSEEEGADHEQYF
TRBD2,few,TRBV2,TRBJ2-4,TGTGCCAGCAGTGGAGCCCCGCGGGGGGAAAGCATTCAGTACTTC,CASSGAPRGESIQYF
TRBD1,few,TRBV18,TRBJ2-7,TGTGCCACCAGAGCCGGGACAGGGGATTACGAGCAGTACTTC,CATRAGTGDYEQYF
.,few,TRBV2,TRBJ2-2,TGTGCCAGCAGTGAACAGACCGGGGAGCTGTTTTTT,CASSEQTGELFF
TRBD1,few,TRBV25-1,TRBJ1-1,TGTGCCAGCGGACAGGGGGACACTGAAGCTTTCTTT,CASGQGDTEAFF
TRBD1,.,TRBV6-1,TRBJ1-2,TGTGCCAGCAGTACCCGGACAGGGGGCGGGAGTAGGTATGGCTACACCTTC,CASSTRTGGGSRYGYTF
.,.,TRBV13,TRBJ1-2,TGTGCCAGCAGCTTATACCGAGTCTCAAATGGCTACACCTTC,CASSLYRVSNGYTF
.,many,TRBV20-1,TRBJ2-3,TGCAGTGCTAAACTCACAGGGCCGGATACGCAGTATTTT,CSAKLTGPDTQYF
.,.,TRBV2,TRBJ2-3,TGTGCCAGCAGTGAATTGGTGGGGGGCTTAGATACGCAGTATTTT,CASSELVGGLDTQYF
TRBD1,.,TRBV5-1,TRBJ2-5,TGCGCCAGCAGCTTGGGGACAGGGCTTGAGACCCAGTACTTC,CASSLGTGLETQYF
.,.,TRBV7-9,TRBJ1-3,TGTGCCAGCAGCTTACGGGGAAACACCATATATTTT,CASSLRGNTIYF